The T cell receptor (beta chain) described here comes from a study of cytomegalovirus exposure and HLA in healthy donors. Study-level background: The approximately 110 validation repertoires, a later analysis reported, used the same platform as the 666 first-cohort repertoires.

The assay was immunoSEQ multiplex PCR, and TCRdb's table has in-frame clones only and misses some. The table shows 250,000 or so clones, with approximately 87% occurring only once. Study findings and constraints: Accounts indicate the classifier identified cytomegalovirus status with strong specificity and sensitivity. Cytomegalovirus-associated status was assigned to about 160 TCR beta chains. Later, an analysis found that TCR clusters from the first cohort tended to co-occur in the roughly 110 validation repertoires.

Turning to this clone: Its specificity is not known.

The CDR3 is 17 amino acids. Germline CDR1 and CDR2: SGHVS and FNYEAQ. Trimming shortened V by 1 base and J by 0 bases, and 13 bases separated the two germline ends. The sample consisted of PBMCs. V usage is TRBV7-6 and J usage is TRBJ1-3; the D is unclear. The TCR comes from a man between 18 and 29 years old in good health and CMV-seronegative. Here the CDR3 reads CASSLEVIQHSGNTIYF. Written as DNA, the CDR3 is TGTGCCAGCAGCTTAGAGGTCATACAGCACTCTGGAAACACCATATATTTT.